This T cell receptor beta chain derives from a study of T cell responses to AZD1222 COVID-19 vaccine (dated by TCRdb to the early 2020s). With regard to the full study: TCR sequencing covered more than 230 trial participants: roughly 200 given two doses of AZD1222 and some 25 given two doses of MenACWY control vaccine. Trial participants were enrolled into age subgroups of 18-55, 56-69 and 70-plus years, which contained roughly 140, 27 and 60 TCR-sequenced participants, respectively. Results the study describes overall, beyond this receptor: Conclusions about previously exposed vaccinees were limited because only 5 or 6 AZD1222 recipients were SARS-CoV-2 seropositive at baseline. Because no samples from the day 14 peak response were available, repertoires could be characterized only after the peak T cell response. After two AZD1222 doses, spike-specific TCR breadth and depth were significantly higher than at day 0 and than in MenACWY recipients. The whole spike protein was spanned by vaccine-associated CD4 TCRs, and dominant responses were seen in regions 160-218 and 743-854. Reportedly, almost half of the unique spike-specific TCRs recognized epitopes lying outside the regions that are mutated in the B.1.351 and B.1.1.7 variants. Participants were mostly white British, with more females than males. The authors suggested clonal diversity may have been underestimated. The 56-69-year group was small, and its depth increase did not reach significance, likely because of low power.

With respect to this clone: The clone's antigen remains unknown. The record has no base qualities; no much larger clone is one base away.

What the time point label conveys for this sample: about 28 days (+/-7) after the second vaccine dose. AZD1222 recipients with second doses at about 4 weeks or about 12 weeks were pooled, because spike-specific TCR depth and breadth did not differ between schedules. Samples from vaccinated people were obtained from the UK trials COV001 and COV002, which included a single-blind randomized controlled phase 2/3 trial of AZD1222 (ChAdOx1 nCoV-19) in healthy adults. Trial participant PBMC samples were collected at day 0 and day 28 after the second dose for TCRbeta chain sequencing. V gives up 1 base and J gives up 2 bases, and the segment between their germline ends measures 14 bases. The CDR3 runs 16 amino acids, cysteine and phenylalanine included. The read is trimmed to its CDR3 DNA, 48 bases read in frame from base 1. The CDR1 and CDR2 encoded by the germline V gene (reference sequence) are LNHDA and SQIVND.

The CDR3 regions of human TCRbeta chains were subjected to immunosequencing. As for the original processing: Repertoire TCRs were checked for matches against a reference library of SARS-CoV-2-specific TCRs that had been generated using the MIRA antigen-specificity platform. Breadth meant the fraction of unique TCRs that were SARS-CoV-2-associated, whereas depth meant the fraction of total T cells that were SARS-CoV-2-associated. Using the MIRA data, each spike-specific TCR was assigned both to the spike region to which the TCR was reactive and to a CD4 or CD8 class. Log10-transformed breadth and depth values were compared by one-way ANOVA with Sidak's multiple comparisons tests. TCRdb limited this immuneACCESS table to in-frame rearrangements with V and J called. A share of clones is missing; checked studies link under half to unresolved V genes, and the rest is unexplained. That table gives V, J and clone size, and the DNA gave D and trimming. The sample table contains over 150,000 clones; only one count was recorded for 88% of them. In total, the top ten clones hold roughly 4.3% of the sample.

The TCR comes from an adult who received the AZD1222 COVID-19 vaccine. The sample consisted of peripheral blood, taken 28 days after the second AZD1222 dose. This chain joins TRBV19 to TRBJ1-2; matching of 6 bases hints at TRBD1 as the D gene. The nucleotide sequence reads as follows: TGTGCCAGTAGTATAGGGACGGGGACACAGAACTATGGCTACACCTTC. This codes for CASSIGTGTQNYGYTF.